The rows below give T cell receptor beta chains drawn from one sample of a study of cytomegalovirus exposure and HLA in healthy donors. The data were produced by immunoSEQ multiplex PCR, yet TCRdb's version contains in-frame clones alone and is incomplete. In the table there are hundreds of thousands of clones, approximately 83% of which are singletons. The sequenced sample consisted of PBMCs. The origin of the receptors is a woman aged 30 to 39 in good health and CMV-seropositive. CDR3s leave out the opening cysteine and the closing phenylalanine or tryptophan.

V	J	CDR3
TRBV10-3	TRBJ2-1	AISVRDRGSDEQF
TRBV14	TRBJ2-7	ASSQAGLGLATGRVEQY
TRBV19	TRBJ2-1	ASSIPSLYNEQF
TRBV7-6	TRBJ2-3	ASSPLGTSGRGPDTQY
TRBV7-2	TRBJ2-5	ASSRGQKETQY
TRBV27	TRBJ1-1	ASRRAGTGEAF
TRBV19	TRBJ1-1	ASRGRGGVPEAF
TRBV6-1	TRBJ2-3	ASSPRDRGTDTQY
TRBV5-6	TRBJ2-7	ASSLRQDYEQY
TRBV5-1	TRBJ2-7	ASSQETYEQY
TRBV2	TRBJ2-5	ASSTGKYVQGTQY
TRBV5-1	TRBJ1-2	ASSLGPGRGNYGYT
TRBV9	TRBJ2-1	ASSVAPREGGDEQF
TRBV6-1	TRBJ1-5	ASQRRGSGQPQH
TRBV27	TRBJ2-4	ASSPYPQASGRNIQY
TRBV6-5	TRBJ2-7	ASSYEGHEQY
TRBV15	TRBJ2-5	ATSRDRLTQETQY
TRBV29-1	TRBJ2-7	SVTETSSYEQY
TRBV15	TRBJ2-5	ATSRDPQARETQY
TRBV28	TRBJ1-2	ASSFEGRDYGYT
TRBV28	TRBJ1-1	ASSPPFPPAEAF
TRBV29-1	TRBJ1-4	SAQKTGATNEKLF
TRBV7-2	TRBJ2-7	ASKTGTGSSYEQY
TRBV19	TRBJ2-7	ASSRTSGSYEQY
TRBV27	TRBJ1-5	ASSPTDASNQPQH
TRBV7-6	TRBJ2-2	ASSLVSAGELF
TRBV30	TRBJ1-1	AWSVSGVNTEAF
TRBV11-3	TRBJ2-1	ASSSRGGNLAGYNEQF
TRBV27	TRBJ2-1	ATLRQGGYNEQF
TRBV5-6	TRBJ1-1	ASSLPENTEAF
TRBV5-1	TRBJ2-6	ASSTGTNSGANVLT
TRBV2	TRBJ2-3	ATQGTSWEIAGTDTQY
TRBV25-1	TRBJ2-7	ASSRPAGEQY
TRBV27	TRBJ2-1	ASSLRAGGALNEQF
TRBV6-5	TRBJ1-2	ASRSAGYPGYT